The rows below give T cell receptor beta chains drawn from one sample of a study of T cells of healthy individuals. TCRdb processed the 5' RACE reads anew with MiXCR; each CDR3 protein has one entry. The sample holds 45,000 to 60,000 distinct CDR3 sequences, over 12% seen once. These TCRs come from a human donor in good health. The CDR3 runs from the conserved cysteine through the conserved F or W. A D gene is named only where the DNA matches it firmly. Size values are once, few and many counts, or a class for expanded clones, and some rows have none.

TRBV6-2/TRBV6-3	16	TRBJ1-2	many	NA	TGTGCCAGCAGTTTCTCCCTACTCAGGTCCGGCTATGGCTACACCTTC	CASSFSLLRSGYGYTF
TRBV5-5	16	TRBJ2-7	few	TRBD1	TGTGCCAGCAGCTTTAGGACAGGGGGACTTCCCTACGAGCAGTACTTC	CASSFRTGGLPYEQYF
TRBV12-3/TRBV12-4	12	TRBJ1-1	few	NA	TGTGCCAGCAGTGGGACAAGGCCTGAAGCTTTCTTT	CASSGTRPEAFF
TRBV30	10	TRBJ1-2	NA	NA	TGTGCCTGGAGGGGTCATGGCTACACCTTC	CAWRGHGYTF
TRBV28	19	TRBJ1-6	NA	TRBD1	TGTGCCAGCAGTTTAAATCTGTCCCGGGACAGGGGGCCTAATTCACCCCTCCACTTT	CASSLNLSRDRGPNSPLHF
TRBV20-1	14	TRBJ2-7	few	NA	TGCAGTGCCTCTACCTTGGGGCCCTCCTACGAGCAGTACTTC	CSASTLGPSYEQYF
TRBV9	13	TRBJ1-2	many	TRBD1	TGTGCCAGCACCAAACAGGGGAACGATGGCTACACCTTC	CASTKQGNDGYTF
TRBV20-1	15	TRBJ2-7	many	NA	TGCAGTGCTAGAGGTGGGACCGTCCCCATCAACGAGCAGTACTTC	CSARGGTVPINEQYF
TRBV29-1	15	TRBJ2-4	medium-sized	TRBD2	TGCAGCGTTGAAGGGGCCAGCGGGAGGGGGGACATTCAGTACTTC	CSVEGASGRGDIQYF
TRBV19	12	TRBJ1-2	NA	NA	TGTGCCAGTAGTAACCGCTGGGATGGCTACAACTTC	CASSNRWDGYNF
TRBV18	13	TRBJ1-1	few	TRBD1	TGTGCCAGCTCATTCTTACAGGGGGCTGAAGCTTTCTTT	CASSFLQGAEAFF
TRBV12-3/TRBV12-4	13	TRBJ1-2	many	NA	TGTGCCAGCAGTTTAGACAGCAGGGGTGGCTACACCTTC	CASSLDSRGGYTF
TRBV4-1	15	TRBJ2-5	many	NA	TGCGCCAGCAGCCAAGAAGGGGTCAACCAAGAGACCCAGTACTTC	CASSQEGVNQETQYF
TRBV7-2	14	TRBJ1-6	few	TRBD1	TGTGCCAGCAGCTTTCGGGACAGGTTCAACCCCCTCCACTTT	CASSFRDRFNPLHF
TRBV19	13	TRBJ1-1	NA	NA	TGTGCCAGTAGTATTGGAGCGTGGGCTGAAGCTTTCTTT	CASSIGAWAEAFF
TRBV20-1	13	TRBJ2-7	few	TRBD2	TGCAGTGCTCGAAGACTAGCGGGAGACGAGCAGTACTTC	CSARRLAGDEQYF
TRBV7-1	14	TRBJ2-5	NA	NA	TGTGCCAGCAGCTCAGCGGGAGCCAGGGAGACCCAGTACTTC	CASSSAGARETQYF
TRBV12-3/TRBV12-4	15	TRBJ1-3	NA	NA	TGTGCCAGCAGTTTAGGGTCCTTACCTGGAAACACCATATATTTT	CASSLGSLPGNTIYF
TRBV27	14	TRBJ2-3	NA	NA	TGTGCCAGCAGTTTACGGGGGGCCGGAGATACGCAGTATTTT	CASSLRGAGDTQYF
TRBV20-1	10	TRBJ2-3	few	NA	TGCAGTTTCAAGAGGGATACGCAGTATTTT	CSFKRDTQYF
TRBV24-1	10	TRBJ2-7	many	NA	TGTGCCACCCGAGGTGGCGAGCAGTACTTC	CATRGGEQYF
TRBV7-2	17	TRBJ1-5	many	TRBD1	TGTGCCAGCAGCCTACAGGGACAGGGGGTTAGCAATCAGCCCCAGCATTTT	CASSLQGQGVSNQPQHF